The 25 T cell receptor beta chains below all came from one sample that was sequenced in a study of beta chain features in type 1 diabetes. Sequenced material consisted of expressed TCRB transcripts (all of the isolated RNA was reverse transcribed). The protocol was immunoSEQ multiplex PCR, while the TCRdb copy is restricted to in-frame clones and leaves out a portion. This table holds 970,000 or so clones, roughly 17% found once. The sequencing sample was made of naive CD4+ T cells from blood. The receptors were sampled from a woman between 18 and 29 years old in good health.

There are a few counts of this clone. Distinct nucleotide sequences in the sample also encode this CDR3. This chain connects TRBV18 to TRBJ1-1, with no clear D. The V and J ends lost 6 bases and 1 base respectively, with 9 bases between them. CDR3 length: 13 residues. Per the germline V gene, CDR1 is KGHSH and CDR2 is LQKENI. CDR3 in DNA: TGTGCCAGCTCTCCGCAGGAGAACACTGAAGCTTTCTTT. Protein product: CASSPQENTEAFF.

The chain carries TRBV5-6 and TRBJ1-5, with D possibly TRBD1 on 6 matching bases. The CDR3 sequence is 17 residues long. The germline V and J ends were trimmed by 0 bases and 2 bases, with 15 bases remaining between them. The V gene's germline CDR1 is SGHDT and CDR2 YYEEEE. The CDR3 sequence is CASSLAGAVRGNQPQHF. The CDR3 DNA is TGTGCCAGCAGCTTGGCAGGGGCGGTCAGAGGCAATCAGCCCCAGCATTTT.

In its sample, this clone was seen many times. The chain joins TRBV7-9 to TRBJ2-6; D call uncertain. V lost 5 bases to trimming and J lost 4 bases, with 15 bases between them. Germline CDR1 reads SEHNR; CDR2 reads FQNEAQ (reference sequence). The length of the CDR3 is 16 residues. The CDR3: CASSPMADAGANVLTF. For the CDR3, the DNA is TGTGCCAGCAGCCCCATGGCCGATGCAGGGGCCAACGTCCTGACTTTC.

This clone was picked up a small number of times. V and J are TRBV25-1 and TRBJ2-1; 7 bases align to TRBD2. This CDR3 is built from 15 residues. Germline CDR1 reads MGHDK; CDR2 reads SYGVNS. Trimming at V came to 7 bases and at J to 8 bases, leaving 14 bases not matched to a gene. The CDR3 loop reads CASTPRGEGVDEQFF. CDR3 sequence (DNA): TGTGCCAGCACCCCCCGGGGGGAGGGCGTCGATGAGCAGTTCTTC.

This clone was observed a few times. The CDR3 nucleotides are TGTGCCAGCAGCCAGGGACTAGCGGGAGTGTACGAGCAGTACTTC. It translates to CASSQGLAGVYEQYF. This rearrangement joins TRBV4-2 to TRBJ2-7; 14 nucleotides agree with TRBD2. Germline loops: CDR1 LGHNA, CDR2 YNFKEQ. The ends lost 3 bases at V and 4 bases at J; junction bases unmatched: 2. The CDR3 spans 15 residues.

This clone was seen more than once but under ten times. The gene calls are TRBV9 and TRBJ1-2; D is unclear. CDR3 length equals 16 residues. CDR1 and CDR2 (germline): SGDLS, YYNGEE. The germline V and J ends were trimmed by 0 bases and 3 bases, with 15 bases remaining between them. The CDR3 DNA reads TGTGCCAGCAGCGTAGCGTCGCAGGCTGTTTACTATGGCTACACCTTC. Its translation: CASSVASQAVYYGYTF.

The chain has TRBV25-1 and TRBJ1-1, with D possibly being TRBD1 (5 bases). The V gene lost 8 bases and the J gene lost 8 bases, with 12 bases spanning the gap. Germline V gives CDR1 MGHDK, CDR2 SYGVNS. The CDR3 is 11 amino acids. This chain's CDR3 is CASRRWGEAFF. In DNA, the CDR3 is TGTGCCAGCCGTCGATGGGGGGAAGCTTTCTTT.

The V gene is TRBV10-3, the J gene TRBJ2-6; possible D gene TRBD1, 5 bases. V gave up 4 bases and J gave up 1 base, with 14 bases separating them. The CDR3 extends over 17 amino acids. Germline V gene sequence: CDR1 ENHRY, CDR2 SYGVKD. The CDR3 here is CAISGGIEKSGANVLTF. CDR3 DNA: TGTGCCATCAGTGGGGGCATAGAAAAATCTGGGGCCAACGTCCTGACTTTC.

This clone was seen a few times. This chain links TRBV7-8 with TRBJ2-7, with 8 nucleotides matching TRBD1. The V gene's germline CDR1 is SGHVS and CDR2 FQNEAQ. This CDR3 comprises 15 residues. The J segment lost 2 bases and the V segment lost 3 bases, leaving 6 bases of the junction unmatched. This CDR3 reads CASSFGTGLAYEQYF. The CDR3 bases are TGTGCCAGCAGCTTTGGGACAGGTCTTGCCTACGAGCAGTACTTC.

On this clone itself: Other DNA sequences in the same sample also yield this CDR3. This chain links TRBV5-1 with TRBJ2-2, with 7 bases fitting TRBD2. In germline, CDR1 is SGHRS, CDR2 YFSETQ. The length of the CDR3 is 15 residues. The V and J ends lost 0 bases and 1 base, in that order; junction bases with no gene match: 0. CDR3 residues: CASSLGTRNTGELFF. The CDR3 DNA reads as TGCGCCAGCAGCTTGGGGACTAGGAACACCGGGGAGCTGTTTTTT.

The gene calls are TRBV15 and TRBJ2-7; 11 bases fit TRBD2. CDR1 is LNHNV, CDR2 YYDKDF, per germline (reference sequence). Unmatched junction bases numbered 2, after V lost 3 bases and J lost 4 bases. The CDR3 consists of 14 residues. The DNA for the CDR3 is TGTGCCACCAGCAGGTTAGCGGGAGGGTACGAGCAGTACTTC. It translates to CATSRLAGGYEQYF.

The chain has TRBV28 and TRBJ2-6; possibly TRBD2 for D (5 bases). Between the trimmed V and J ends, which lost 5 bases and 0 bases, there was a span of 11 bases. Per germline, CDR1 MDHEN and CDR2 SYDVKM. The CDR3 loop spans 16 amino acids. The CDR3 loop reads CASSLSTSSGANVLTF. Written as DNA, the CDR3 is TGTGCCAGCAGTCTGAGCACTAGCTCTGGGGCCAACGTCCTGACTTTC.

J is TRBJ2-3 and V is TRBV7-3, with unresolved D. The CDR3 covers 15 residues. The V end lost 1 base, the J end lost 3 bases, and 11 bases lay between the germline ends. Germline V lookup: CDR1 SGHTA, CDR2 FQGTGA. CDR3 DNA sequence: TGTGCCAGCAGCTTAAGCCCCGACCTAACAGATACGCAGTATTTT. Amino acid sequence: CASSLSPDLTDTQYF. The entire variable domain, with the rest obtained from reference TRBV7-3 and TRBJ2-3, is as follows: GAGVSQTPSNKVTEKGKYVELRCDPISGHTALYWYRQSLGQGPEFLIYFQGTGAADDSGLPNDRFFAVRPEGSVSTLKIQRTERGDSAVYLCASSLSPDLTDTQYFGPGTRLTVL.

This clone has more than one count but fewer than ten. V is TRBV9 and J is TRBJ2-1, with TRBD2 identical over 10 bases. V trimming: 4 bases; J trimming: 5 bases; junction bases outside the gene matches: 15. The CDR3 contains 18 residues. Germline V CDR1 and CDR2: SGDLS, YYNGEE. The chain's CDR3 is CASSPRGSGRAGDNEQFF. The CDR3 DNA follows: TGTGCCAGCAGCCCGAGGGGGAGCGGGAGGGCCGGAGACAATGAGCAGTTCTTC.

This clone appeared a few times. The V and J genes are TRBV7-9 and TRBJ2-6; TRBD1 matches 7 bases. CDR3 length: 18 amino acids. V gave up 5 bases and J gave up 0 bases; unmatched junction bases: 10. Germline CDR1 reads SEHNR; CDR2 reads FQNEAQ (reference sequence). CDR3 sequence: CASSAMTGTFSGANVLTF. CDR3 sequence (DNA): TGTGCCAGCAGCGCTATGACAGGGACCTTCTCTGGGGCCAACGTCCTGACTTTC.

A few counts support this clone. At the DNA level, this CDR3 is encoded by other sequences in the same sample as well. The CDR3 reads CASSVGQNTEAFF. CDR3 nucleotides: TGTGCCAGCAGCGTGGGACAGAACACTGAAGCTTTCTTT. V usage is TRBV2 and J usage is TRBJ1-1, with D possibly being TRBD1 (6 bases). V was shortened by 6 bases and J by 1 base, with 9 bases between the two germline ends. Germline loops: CDR1 SNHLY, CDR2 FYNNEI. This CDR3 comprises 13 residues.

A single count supports this clone. This chain links TRBV28 with TRBJ1-1; the D gene is possibly TRBD1 (5 bases). Trimming removed 5 bases at V and 4 bases at J, with 11 bases between. The CDR3 totals 13 residues. The germline V gene has CDR1 MDHEN and CDR2 SYDVKM. This chain's CDR3 is CASSQPGRTEAFF. CDR3 nucleotide sequence: TGTGCCAGCAGTCAACCGGGACGCACTGAAGCTTTCTTT.

The V gene is TRBV23-1, the J gene TRBJ1-2; D gene uncertain. TRBV23-1 is sorted into the ORF group, with uncertain function. Between the trimmed V and J ends, which lost 5 bases and 7 bases, there was a span of 8 bases. The CDR3 covers 11 residues. CDR3 sequence: CASSLRVGYTF. The CDR3 DNA reads TGCGCCAGCAGTTTGAGGGTTGGCTACACCTTC.

This clone has only a few counts. The chain combines TRBV10-3 with TRBJ2-7; D possibly corresponds to TRBD2 (5 bases). Germline lookup yields CDR1 ENHRY and CDR2 SYGVKD. The CDR3 totals 11 residues. V lost 8 bases to trimming and J lost 2 bases, with 7 bases between them. CDR3 coding DNA: TGTGCCATCGGAGCGGCCTACGAGCAGTACTTC. Encoded protein: CAIGAAYEQYF.

V usage is TRBV28 and J usage is TRBJ1-2; TRBD1 matches at 10 bases. With V trimmed by 6 bases and J by 5 bases, 12 bases remained unmatched. Germline V gives CDR1 MDHEN, CDR2 SYDVKM. This CDR3 has 16 amino acids. CDR3 sequence: CASRSGQGHGMYGYTF. The CDR3 DNA is TGTGCCAGCAGGTCGGGACAGGGGCACGGAATGTATGGCTACACCTTC.

The genes are TRBV4-2 and TRBJ2-6; D might be TRBD2 (5 bases). The germline V gene encodes CDR1 LGHNA and CDR2 YNFKEQ. Trimming stripped 0 bases from V and 0 bases from J, with 15 bases between. CDR3 length equals 19 residues. CDR3 coding DNA: TGTGCCAGCAGCCAAGATCGGCGGGCCTACTCCTCTGGGGCCAACGTCCTGACTTTC. Translation: CASSQDRRAYSSGANVLTF.

The chain is built from TRBV10-2 and TRBJ2-7; maybe TRBD1 (7 bases). The CDR3 spans 16 residues. Per the germline V gene, CDR1 is WSHSY and CDR2 is SAAADI. V lost 2 bases, J lost 2 bases, and 16 bases lay in between. CDR3 amino acids: CASSEGGTAVAYEQYF. Written as DNA, the CDR3 is TGCGCCAGCAGTGAGGGGGGGACAGCAGTAGCCTACGAGCAGTACTTC.

This clone was observed a few times. This chain joins TRBV4-3 and TRBJ2-3; the match to TRBD1 covers 8 bases. Germline V gene data show CDR1 as LGHNA and CDR2 as YSLEER. The CDR3 is 17 amino acids. The trim removed 4 bases at V and 5 bases at J, leaving 14 bases unmatched. The CDR3 spells CASSLLRGHRGRDTQYF. The CDR3 DNA reads as TGCGCCAGCAGCCTGCTCCGGGGGCACAGGGGGAGAGATACGCAGTATTTT.

The chain is built from TRBV28 and TRBJ2-7; no reliable D call. CDR1 is MDHEN and CDR2 is SYDVKM in the germline V gene. V lost 3 bases and J lost 6, with 6 bases in between. This CDR3 has 11 amino acids. The CDR3 region is CASSFRSEQYF. The CDR3 coding sequence is TGTGCCAGCAGTTTCAGGAGCGAGCAGTACTTC.

This clone was detected only a few times. The gene calls are TRBV7-8 and TRBJ2-7, with D unresolved. The CDR3 runs 17 residues. Germline lookup yields CDR1 SGHVS and CDR2 FQNEAQ. Trimming left V 0 bases short and J 0 bases short, with 15 bases between. The CDR3 loop is CASSLAVSPLGSYEQYF. CDR3 bases: TGTGCCAGCAGCTTAGCGGTGTCTCCCTTAGGCTCCTACGAGCAGTACTTC.